This is a list of T cell receptor beta chains from one sample in a study of shared clonotypes between healthy human individuals. Clones were sequenced by immunoSEQ multiplex PCR, and TCRdb holds only the in-frame ones, with some missing. This sample has approximately 2.3 million clones, with more than 85% found just once. What was sequenced was naive CD4+ T cells from PBMCs. These TCRs come from a man aged 18 to 35 in good health. Some clones in this sample may be carry-over from other donors' samples. The CDR3 runs from the conserved cysteine through the conserved F or W. The D gene is left open where the match is weak. Size is omitted from some rows. Given values are once, few, many or a class for expanded clones.

v_call	d_call	j_call	cdr3_length	clone_size	cdr3_aa
TRBV29-1	NA	TRBJ2-7	14	NA	CSVEAMEFDRKQYF
TRBV27	NA	TRBJ2-7	13	NA	CASSLSITGEQYF
TRBV11-3	NA	TRBJ1-1	13	NA	CASSLDPTTEAFF
TRBV28	TRBD2	TRBJ2-3	17	NA	CASSLSLSGSGTDTQYF
TRBV5-1	NA	TRBJ2-1	14	NA	CASGSGLVFDEQFF
TRBV27	NA	TRBJ2-5	12	NA	CASSLLGETQYF
TRBV21-1	NA	TRBJ2-2	21	NA	CASSLQCQMRAHPRDTGELFF
TRBV4-2	NA	TRBJ1-1	16	NA	CASSQEVARWDTEAFF
TRBV15	TRBD2	TRBJ2-5	18	NA	CATSRDTRRLAGEETQYF
TRBV4-2	NA	TRBJ2-7	14	NA	CASSQDWLGYEQYF
TRBV28	NA	TRBJ2-7	13	once	CASSPGIAYEQYF
TRBV5-1	NA	TRBJ2-2	18	NA	CASSDHATGVPNTGELFF
TRBV29-1	TRBD2	TRBJ2-1	17	NA	CSVLQIRLAGSYNEQFF
TRBV19	NA	TRBJ2-7	15	NA	CASSIGSRATYEQYF
TRBV7-8	TRBD1	TRBJ2-7	15	once	CASNLGGTGYGEQYF